This T cell receptor (beta chain) was recovered during a study of radiation and T cells in renal cell carcinoma (dated by TCRdb to the early 2020s). For the study in its entirety: The samples were obtained from a clinical trial, where primary renal cell carcinomas were treated with 15 Gy stereotactic body radiation therapy and then removed by nephrectomy 4 weeks afterward. TCR beta sequencing covered 50 to 55 samples in total, comprising around 25 tumors and around 27 peripheral blood samples. In the approximately 58 samples combined, some 4,000,000 unique CDR3 nucleotide sequences were found, encoding some 2,500,000 unique CDR3 amino acid sequences. Beyond this particular receptor, the publication reports: Because no pretreatment tumor biopsies were available, whether clonotypes were present in the tumor at baseline could not be determined. Dynamics of the blood repertoire were not tracked past 4 weeks after treatment. Top tumor clonotypes rose in blood from baseline to 2 weeks post-radiation, then contracted by 4 weeks, suggesting transient expansion of tumor-resident clones. The single-armed trial design could not address effects of radiation dose or scheduling on the TCR repertoire.

Regarding this clone: It has no known antigen specificity. Base qualities are not recorded, but no much larger clone differs from it by a single base.

Following the manufacturer's recommendations, the immunoSEQ kit was used to generate TCR beta libraries from genomic DNA. To prepare libraries, a first multiplex PCR with proprietary primers was run, followed by a second PCR that added unique barcodes, and a bead cleanup was done after each round. A kit-provided positive control reaction and a negative control reaction were included in every sample batch. The final libraries were assessed on an Agilent 4200 TapeStation D1000 ScreenTape, pooled by volume, and quantified by qPCR. An Illumina NextSeq500 fitted with a MidOutput 150-cycle cartridge performed the sequencing, running 156 Read1 cycles and 15 Index1 cycles with the kit's custom primers. The pooled library was loaded at 1.0 pM, and around 18% PhiX control was spiked in. The study's processing was this. Vendor-processed data were analyzed in R, and a clonotype was defined as all T cells sharing the same CDR3 nucleotide sequence. In the clone abundance analyses, frequencies were normalized to the 10,000 most abundant clones in each sample. Public T cell clones, which averaged fewer than five per sample, were excluded before analysis. A difference in abundance of at least 32-fold between compartments was used to define tumor-enriched and baseline blood-enriched clonotypes. A beta-binomial differential abundance model was used to identify clonotypes that expanded or contracted between blood time points. The Baroni-Urbani and Buser coefficient was used to measure tumor-blood repertoire similarity, and groups were compared with two-tailed Wilcoxon tests in R. Not all clones reach the TCRdb copy of this immuneACCESS table, which keeps in-frame sequences only. Checked studies attribute under half of the gap to unresolved V genes and leave the rest unexplained. D and trimming were read from the DNA, whereas the V and J calls and clone size are those reported in that table. The sample data list 100,000 to 150,000 clones, and more than 75% of these were observed just once. The ten largest account for more than 5% of the sample.

Taken with the paper, the label for time point translates to: blood 2 weeks post-SBRT. What this sample's treatment or condition label stands for: 15 Gy SBRT to primary tumor, nephrectomy 4 weeks later. To follow tumor-enriched clonotypes, serial peripheral blood was collected from radiation-treated patients at baseline and at 2 weeks and 4 weeks after SBRT. Every patient had renal cell carcinoma of clear cell pathology. Genomic DNA for TCR sequencing was prepared using the QIAamp DNA Blood Mini Kit (Qiagen). The analyses included just those samples that passed every quality control check. From the cysteine up to the phenylalanine, the CDR3 has a length of 15 residues. The retained sequence is limited to the CDR3, 45 bases, with the frame set at the first base. At the junction V is shortened by 4 bases and J by 4 bases; bases outside the gene matches: 5. In the germline V gene, CDR1 corresponds to SGDLS and CDR2 to YYNGEE.

The receptor chain draws on TRBV9 and TRBJ2-3; TRBD2 agrees with 11 junctional bases. Sequenced material: blood, taken from a patient whose treatment included radiotherapy and nephrectomy. The origin of this receptor is a woman aged 70 to 79 with renal cell carcinoma. The sequence in DNA is TGTGCCAGCAGCCGACTAGCGGGGAACGCAGATACGCAGTATTTT. This yields the protein CASSRLAGNADTQYF.